This T cell receptor (beta chain) was captured in a study of blood T cell repertoires in COVID-19. Study background: Sources were T cells, B-cell-depleted T cells, or PBMCs; the material itself was cDNA or gDNA.

Original processing methods: By means of reference gene primer amplification, nucleated cell counts were estimated. The data were produced by immunoSEQ multiplex PCR, yet TCRdb's version contains in-frame clones alone and is incomplete. That table supplies the V and J calls and clone size; D and trimming were determined from the DNA. The sample has about 120,000 clones, roughly 85% seen once. The CDR3 is made up of 13 amino acids. CDR1 and CDR2 from the germline V gene are KGHDR and SFDVKD. Trimming removed 3 bases at V and 9 bases at J, with 11 bases between. Sequencing was done on a sample of peripheral blood. This rearrangement joins TRBV24-1 to TRBJ2-1, with no clear D. The receptor was derived from a man under 40 with acute or convalescent COVID-19. The CDR3 DNA reads TGTGCCACCAGTGATCCCTACTCGATTGAGCAGTTCTTC. It encodes CATSDPYSIEQFF.